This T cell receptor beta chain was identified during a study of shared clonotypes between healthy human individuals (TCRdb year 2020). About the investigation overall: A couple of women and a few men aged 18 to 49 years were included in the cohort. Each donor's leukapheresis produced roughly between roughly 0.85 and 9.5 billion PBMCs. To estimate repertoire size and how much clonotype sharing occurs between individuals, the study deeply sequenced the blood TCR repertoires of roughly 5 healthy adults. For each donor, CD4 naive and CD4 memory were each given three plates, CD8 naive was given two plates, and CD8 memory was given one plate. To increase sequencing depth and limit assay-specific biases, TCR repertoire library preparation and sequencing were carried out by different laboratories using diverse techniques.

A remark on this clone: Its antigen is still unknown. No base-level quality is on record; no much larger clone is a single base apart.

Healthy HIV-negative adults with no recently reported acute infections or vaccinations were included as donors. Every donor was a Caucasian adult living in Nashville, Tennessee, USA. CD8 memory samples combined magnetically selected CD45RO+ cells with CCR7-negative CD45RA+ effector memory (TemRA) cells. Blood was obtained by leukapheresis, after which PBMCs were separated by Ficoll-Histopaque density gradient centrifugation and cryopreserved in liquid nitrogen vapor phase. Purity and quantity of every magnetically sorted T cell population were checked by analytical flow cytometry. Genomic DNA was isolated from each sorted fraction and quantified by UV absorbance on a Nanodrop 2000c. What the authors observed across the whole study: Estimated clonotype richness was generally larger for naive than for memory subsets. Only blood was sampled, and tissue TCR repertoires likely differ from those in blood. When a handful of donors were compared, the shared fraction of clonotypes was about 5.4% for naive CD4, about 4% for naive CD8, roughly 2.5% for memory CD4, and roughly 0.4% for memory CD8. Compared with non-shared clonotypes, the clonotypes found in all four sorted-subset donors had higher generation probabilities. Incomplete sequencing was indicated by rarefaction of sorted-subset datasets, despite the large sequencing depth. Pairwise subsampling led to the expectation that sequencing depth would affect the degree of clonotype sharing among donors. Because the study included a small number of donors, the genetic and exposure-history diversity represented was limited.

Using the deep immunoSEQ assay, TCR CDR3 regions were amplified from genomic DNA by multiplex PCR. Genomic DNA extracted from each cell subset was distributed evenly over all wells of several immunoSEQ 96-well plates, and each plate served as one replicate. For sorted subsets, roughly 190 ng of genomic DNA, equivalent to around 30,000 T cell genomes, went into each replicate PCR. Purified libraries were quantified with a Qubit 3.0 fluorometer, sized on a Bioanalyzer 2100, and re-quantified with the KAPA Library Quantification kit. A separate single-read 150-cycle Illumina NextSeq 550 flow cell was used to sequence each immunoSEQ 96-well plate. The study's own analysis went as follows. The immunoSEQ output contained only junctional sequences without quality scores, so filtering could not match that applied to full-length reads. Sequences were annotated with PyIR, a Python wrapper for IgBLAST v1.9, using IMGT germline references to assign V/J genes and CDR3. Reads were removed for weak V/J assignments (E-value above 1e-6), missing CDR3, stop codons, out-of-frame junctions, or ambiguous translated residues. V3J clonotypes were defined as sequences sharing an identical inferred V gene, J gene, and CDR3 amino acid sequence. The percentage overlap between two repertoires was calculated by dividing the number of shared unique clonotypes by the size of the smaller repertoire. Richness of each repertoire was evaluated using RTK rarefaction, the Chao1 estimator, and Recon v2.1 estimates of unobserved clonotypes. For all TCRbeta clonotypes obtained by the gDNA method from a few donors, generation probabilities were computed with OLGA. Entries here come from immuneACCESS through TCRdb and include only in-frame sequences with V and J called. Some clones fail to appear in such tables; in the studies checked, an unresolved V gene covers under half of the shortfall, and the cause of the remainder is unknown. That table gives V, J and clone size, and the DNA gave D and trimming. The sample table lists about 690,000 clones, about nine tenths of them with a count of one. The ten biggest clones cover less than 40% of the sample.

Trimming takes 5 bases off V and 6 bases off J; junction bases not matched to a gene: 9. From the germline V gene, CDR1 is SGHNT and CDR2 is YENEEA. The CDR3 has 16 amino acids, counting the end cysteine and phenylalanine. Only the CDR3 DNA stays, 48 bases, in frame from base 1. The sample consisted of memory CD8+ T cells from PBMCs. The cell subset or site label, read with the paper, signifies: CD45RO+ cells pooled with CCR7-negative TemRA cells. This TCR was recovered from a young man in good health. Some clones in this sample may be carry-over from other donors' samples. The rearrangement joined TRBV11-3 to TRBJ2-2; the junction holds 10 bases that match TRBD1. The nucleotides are TGTGCCAGCAGCGGGAGAGGGACAGGGGTTCCCGGGGAGCTGTTTTTT. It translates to CASSGRGTGVPGELFF.